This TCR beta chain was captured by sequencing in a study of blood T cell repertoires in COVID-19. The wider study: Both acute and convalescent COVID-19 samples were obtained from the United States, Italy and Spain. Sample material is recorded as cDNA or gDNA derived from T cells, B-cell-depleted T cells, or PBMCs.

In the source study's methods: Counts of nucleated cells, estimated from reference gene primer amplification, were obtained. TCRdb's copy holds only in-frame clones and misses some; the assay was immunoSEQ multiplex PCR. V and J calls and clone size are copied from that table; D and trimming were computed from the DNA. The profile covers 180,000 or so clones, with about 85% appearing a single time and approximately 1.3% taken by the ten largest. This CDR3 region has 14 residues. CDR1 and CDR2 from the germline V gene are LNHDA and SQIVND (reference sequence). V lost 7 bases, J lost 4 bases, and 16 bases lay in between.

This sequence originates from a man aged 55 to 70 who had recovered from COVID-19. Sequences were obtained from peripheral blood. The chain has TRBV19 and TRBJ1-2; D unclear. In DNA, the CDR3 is TGTGCCAGTACCCCGCGGCACACCACCTATGGCTACACCTTC. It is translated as CASTPRHTTYGYTF. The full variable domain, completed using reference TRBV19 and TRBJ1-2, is DGGITQSPKYLFRKEGQNVTLSCEQNLNHDAMYWYRQDPGQGLRLIYYSQIVNDFQKGDIAEGYSVSREKKESFPLTVTSAQKNPTAFYLCASTPRHTTYGYTFGSGTRLTVV.